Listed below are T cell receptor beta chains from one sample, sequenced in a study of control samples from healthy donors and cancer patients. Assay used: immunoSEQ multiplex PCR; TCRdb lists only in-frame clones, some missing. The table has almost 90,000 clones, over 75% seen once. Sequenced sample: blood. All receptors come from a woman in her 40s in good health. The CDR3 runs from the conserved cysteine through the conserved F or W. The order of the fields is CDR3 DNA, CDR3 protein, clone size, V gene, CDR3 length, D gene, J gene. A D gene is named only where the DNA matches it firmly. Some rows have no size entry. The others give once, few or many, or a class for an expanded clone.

cdr3_nt: TGTGCCAGCAGCCTCCAGGGTAGCGGCAATCAGCCCCAGCATTTT; cdr3_aa: CASSLQGSGNQPQHF; clone_size: -; v_call: TRBV7-9; cdr3_length: 15; d_call: -; j_call: TRBJ1-5
cdr3_nt: TGTGCCAGCAGCGTAGAGGGAGAAGGAATTGGCTACACCTTC; cdr3_aa: CASSVEGEGIGYTF; clone_size: -; v_call: TRBV9; cdr3_length: 14; d_call: -; j_call: TRBJ1-2
cdr3_nt: TGCAGCGTTGAAAGGGCCAGGGACTATGGCTACACCTTC; cdr3_aa: CSVERARDYGYTF; clone_size: -; v_call: TRBV29-1; cdr3_length: 13; d_call: -; j_call: TRBJ1-2
cdr3_nt: TGTGCCATCAGCTCGGGGAAGGGGGCCTTCACTGAAGCTTTCTTT; cdr3_aa: CAISSGKGAFTEAFF; clone_size: -; v_call: TRBV10-3; cdr3_length: 15; d_call: TRBD1; j_call: TRBJ1-1
cdr3_nt: TGCGCCAGCAGCCATCCCCAGGGGACCTACACCGGGGAGCTGTTTTTT; cdr3_aa: CASSHPQGTYTGELFF; clone_size: -; v_call: TRBV4-1; cdr3_length: 16; d_call: -; j_call: TRBJ2-2
cdr3_nt: TGTGCCAGCAGCGGGGGATCTGAGCAGTTCTTC; cdr3_aa: CASSGGSEQFF; clone_size: -; v_call: TRBV7-9; cdr3_length: 11; d_call: -; j_call: TRBJ2-1
cdr3_nt: TGTGCCAGCACCCCCCTTGAGGGGGCGGGGGAGACCCAGTACTTC; cdr3_aa: CASTPLEGAGETQYF; clone_size: -; v_call: TRBV6-2/TRBV6-3; cdr3_length: 15; d_call: -; j_call: TRBJ2-5
cdr3_nt: TGTGCCTGGAGTGCAGGTATGAACACTGAAGCTTTCTTT; cdr3_aa: CAWSAGMNTEAFF; clone_size: -; v_call: TRBV30; cdr3_length: 13; d_call: -; j_call: TRBJ1-1
cdr3_nt: TGTGCCAGCAGTTTCTCTCTCAACACTGAAGCTTTCTTT; cdr3_aa: CASSFSLNTEAFF; clone_size: -; v_call: TRBV27; cdr3_length: 13; d_call: -; j_call: TRBJ1-1
cdr3_nt: TGTGCCAGCAGTTGGACTAGCGGGGGTGGGGAGCAGTACTTC; cdr3_aa: CASSWTSGGGEQYF; clone_size: -; v_call: TRBV27; cdr3_length: 14; d_call: TRBD2; j_call: TRBJ2-7
cdr3_nt: TGTGCCAGCAGCTCCCCATGGGGGACTGAAGCTTTCTTT; cdr3_aa: CASSSPWGTEAFF; clone_size: -; v_call: TRBV25-1; cdr3_length: 13; d_call: -; j_call: TRBJ1-1
cdr3_nt: TGTGCCAGTACCCCCCCGGGAACAGGGGCCTACAATGAGCAGTTCTTC; cdr3_aa: CASTPPGTGAYNEQFF; clone_size: -; v_call: TRBV19; cdr3_length: 16; d_call: TRBD1; j_call: TRBJ2-1
cdr3_nt: TGTGCCAGCAGTTCCGGCCCCTTTGTTGGAAACACCATATATTTT; cdr3_aa: CASSSGPFVGNTIYF; clone_size: -; v_call: TRBV6-5; cdr3_length: 15; d_call: -; j_call: TRBJ1-3
cdr3_nt: TGTGCCATCAGTGAGTCTAAGGTGTCGCCGCGCTCTGAAGCTTTCTTT; cdr3_aa: CAISESKVSPRSEAFF; clone_size: -; v_call: TRBV10-3; cdr3_length: 16; d_call: -; j_call: TRBJ1-1
cdr3_nt: TGTGCCAGCAGCCAGGGTGTGGTAGCTTTCTTT; cdr3_aa: CASSQGVVAFF; clone_size: -; v_call: TRBV4-2; cdr3_length: 11; d_call: -; j_call: TRBJ1-1
cdr3_nt: TGTGCCAGCAGCTTAGGGGGGGGCTACAATGAGCAGTTCTTC; cdr3_aa: CASSLGGGYNEQFF; clone_size: once; v_call: TRBV7-2; cdr3_length: 14; d_call: TRBD2; j_call: TRBJ2-1
cdr3_nt: TGTGCCAGTAGTGCAGCCCTCTATGGCTACACCTTC; cdr3_aa: CASSAALYGYTF; clone_size: -; v_call: TRBV19; cdr3_length: 12; d_call: -; j_call: TRBJ1-2
cdr3_nt: TGTGCCAGCAGTTACGGTGCCTCGGGGGCTTTCTTT; cdr3_aa: CASSYGASGAFF; clone_size: -; v_call: TRBV6-2/TRBV6-3; cdr3_length: 12; d_call: -; j_call: TRBJ1-1
cdr3_nt: TGTGCCACCAGTGCAGGGGACAATTCACCCCTCCACTTT; cdr3_aa: CATSAGDNSPLHF; clone_size: -; v_call: TRBV24-1; cdr3_length: 13; d_call: -; j_call: TRBJ1-6
cdr3_nt: TGTGCCAGCTCGTCTCAACAGGGGAGGAACACCATATATTTT; cdr3_aa: CASSSQQGRNTIYF; clone_size: -; v_call: TRBV18; cdr3_length: 14; d_call: TRBD1; j_call: TRBJ1-3
cdr3_nt: TGTGCCTCCACACCCGCTAGCGGACCCTCCTACGAGCAGTACTTC; cdr3_aa: CASTPASGPSYEQYF; clone_size: -; v_call: TRBV19; cdr3_length: 15; d_call: TRBD2; j_call: TRBJ2-7
cdr3_nt: TGTGCCAGCAGCTTAAGTTCCGGGACAGGGAGGTTCAGCGCGGGGGGCTACACCTTC; cdr3_aa: CASSLSSGTGRFSAGGYTF; clone_size: few; v_call: TRBV7-2; cdr3_length: 19; d_call: TRBD1; j_call: TRBJ1-2
cdr3_nt: TGCGCCAGCAGCCAAGGCCCTGGAAACACCATATATTTT; cdr3_aa: CASSQGPGNTIYF; clone_size: -; v_call: TRBV4-1; cdr3_length: 13; d_call: -; j_call: TRBJ1-3